This T cell receptor beta chain was obtained from a study of cytomegalovirus exposure and HLA in healthy donors. Study results and caveats: Immune exposure information comprised only CMV serostatus. Later analysis showed TCR association rates varying by HLA locus, highest for DRB1 and lowest for HLA-C.

A word on this clone: Its antigen remains unknown.

Germline values: CDR1 LGHNA, CDR2 YNFKEQ. CDR3 length: 16 residues. V shed 0 bases and J shed 1 base, with 7 bases lying between them. Vbeta (60) and Jbeta (13) primers were used in the PCR. Authors' data handling: An analysis performed later counted roughly 80 million unique TCR beta chains (roughly 9.9 million of them shared). Repertoires were generated with immunoSEQ multiplex PCR, while TCRdb's copy carries only in-frame clones and drops some. V and J calls and clone size are as listed in that table; D and trimming were resolved from the DNA. The table shows about 160,000 clones, with 82% occurring only once.

The gene calls are TRBV4-2 and TRBJ2-6; D unclear. The sequence was collected from a girl aged 10 to 17 in good health and CMV-seropositive. The specimen was PBMCs. The CDR3 region is CASSQDDGSGANVLTF. The DNA of the CDR3 is TGTGCCAGCAGCCAAGATGACGGGTCTGGGGCCAACGTCCTGACTTTC.